Listed below are T cell receptor beta chains from one sample, sequenced in a study of T cell responses to AZD1222 COVID-19 vaccine. Clones were sequenced by immunoSEQ multiplex PCR, and TCRdb holds only the in-frame ones, with some missing. The sample holds approximately 190,000 clones, roughly 92% seen once. The sample in question was peripheral blood, obtained on day 0 of AZD1222 vaccination. These TCRs come from an adult in good health. The CDR3 runs from the conserved cysteine through the conserved F or W. The order of the fields is D gene, J gene, clone size, V gene, CDR3 DNA, CDR3 protein. A D gene is named only where the DNA matches it firmly. Not all rows give a size; the values are once, few, many and, for expanded clones, a class.

D: TRBD2; J: TRBJ2-5; size: NA; V: TRBV9; DNA: TGTGCCAGCAGCGTAGCCGGGGGGGTAGGGGAAGAGACCCAGTACTTC; CDR3: CASSVAGGVGEETQYF
D: TRBD1; J: TRBJ2-3; size: NA; V: TRBV6-6; DNA: TGTGCCAGCACCGATATCGACAGGGGGGCGTCGTATACGCAGTATTTT; CDR3: CASTDIDRGASYTQYF
D: NA; J: TRBJ1-3; size: NA; V: TRBV6-5; DNA: TGTGCCAGCAGTTACAGCATGCTGAGCTCTGGAAACACCATATATTTT; CDR3: CASSYSMLSSGNTIYF
D: TRBD1; J: TRBJ1-2; size: NA; V: TRBV19; DNA: TGTGCCAGTAGGCCTGACAGGGCTAACTATGGCTACACCTTC; CDR3: CASRPDRANYGYTF
D: TRBD1; J: TRBJ2-1; size: NA; V: TRBV5-5; DNA: TGTGCCAGCAGCTGGGACAGGGGGCCGTACAATGAGCAGTTCTTC; CDR3: CASSWDRGPYNEQFF
D: NA; J: TRBJ1-3; size: few; V: TRBV3-1/TRBV3-2; DNA: TGTGCCAGCAGCCAGACAGCCTCTGGAAACACCATATATTTT; CDR3: CASSQTASGNTIYF
D: NA; J: TRBJ2-2; size: NA; V: TRBV19; DNA: TGTGCCAGCCGTAAGGGAGTGGGGGGCCCCACCGGGGAGCTGTTTTTT; CDR3: CASRKGVGGPTGELFF
D: NA; J: TRBJ1-1; size: NA; V: TRBV7-9; DNA: TGTGCCAGCAGCTTCTCAAGACAGACGAACACTGAAGCTTTCTTT; CDR3: CASSFSRQTNTEAFF
D: NA; J: TRBJ1-1; size: NA; V: TRBV6-5; DNA: TGTGCCAGCAGTTTCGGGACAACTAACACTGAAGCTTTCTTT; CDR3: CASSFGTTNTEAFF
D: NA; J: TRBJ2-1; size: NA; V: TRBV24-1; DNA: TGTGCCACCAGTGACCTTGCGGGGAAGTCCTACAATGAGCAGTTCTTC; CDR3: CATSDLAGKSYNEQFF
D: TRBD1; J: TRBJ1-1; size: NA; V: TRBV11-2; DNA: TGTGCCAGCATCCCGGGACAGGGGAGACCTGAAGCTTTCTTT; CDR3: CASIPGQGRPEAFF
D: TRBD2; J: TRBJ2-1; size: NA; V: TRBV5-8; DNA: TGTGCCAGCAGCTTGGAGCGGGGCTACAATGAGCAGTTCTTC; CDR3: CASSLERGYNEQFF
D: TRBD1; J: TRBJ1-2; size: NA; V: TRBV19; DNA: TGTGCCAGTATGGGACAGTTCTATGGCTACACCTTC; CDR3: CASMGQFYGYTF
D: NA; J: TRBJ1-4; size: NA; V: TRBV5-7; DNA: TGTGCCAGCAGCTTGGTGGCAGGCTATACTAATGAAAAACTGTTTTTT; CDR3: CASSLVAGYTNEKLFF
D: TRBD2; J: TRBJ2-5; size: NA; V: TRBV19; DNA: TGTGCCAGTAGTATAGGGGCTAGCGGGGAGCGAGAGACCCAGTACTTC; CDR3: CASSIGASGERETQYF
D: TRBD1; J: TRBJ1-2; size: once; V: TRBV3-1/TRBV3-2; DNA: TGTGCCAGCAGCCCCTCGCGACCGGGACAGGGGTGGGAGGGCTACACCTTC; CDR3: CASSPSRPGQGWEGYTF
D: NA; J: TRBJ2-2; size: NA; V: TRBV7-2; DNA: TGTGCCAGCAGCCCGCGGCCCCTCCCCGGGGAGCTGTTTTTT; CDR3: CASSPRPLPGELFF
D: NA; J: TRBJ1-1; size: NA; V: TRBV5-1; DNA: TGCGCCAGCAGCTTGGCAGGGGTTCACACTGAAGCTTTCTTT; CDR3: CASSLAGVHTEAFF
D: TRBD1; J: TRBJ1-1; size: few; V: TRBV5-1; DNA: TGCGCCAGCAGGAAAGGCTATACAGGGGCCGAGGGGACTGAAGCTTTCTTT; CDR3: CASRKGYTGAEGTEAFF
D: NA; J: TRBJ1-2; size: NA; V: TRBV24-1; DNA: TGTGCCACCAGTCCCGGACAGTTCTATGGCTACACCTTC; CDR3: CATSPGQFYGYTF
D: NA; J: TRBJ2-2; size: NA; V: TRBV24-1; DNA: TGTGCCACCAGTGAGACGGACAGTCTCCCCGGGGAGCTGTTTTTT; CDR3: CATSETDSLPGELFF
D: TRBD2; J: TRBJ2-2; size: NA; V: TRBV28; DNA: TGTGCCAGCAGTCTCTCTGGACTAGCGGCACAAACCGGGGAGCTGTTTTTT; CDR3: CASSLSGLAAQTGELFF
D: NA; J: TRBJ2-1; size: once; V: TRBV9; DNA: TGTGCCAGCAGCCGACAGACCTTCAATGAGCAGTTCTTC; CDR3: CASSRQTFNEQFF
D: TRBD2; J: TRBJ2-1; size: NA; V: TRBV10-3; DNA: TGTGCCATCAGTGATATAGCGGGGGGATTCAATGAGCAGTTCTTC; CDR3: CAISDIAGGFNEQFF
D: TRBD1; J: TRBJ1-5; size: NA; V: TRBV18; DNA: TGTGCCAGCTCACCGATTATGAGGGGGCATAGCAATCAGCCCCAGCATTTT; CDR3: CASSPIMRGHSNQPQHF
D: NA; J: TRBJ1-1; size: NA; V: TRBV7-9; DNA: TGTGCCAGCTTCGAGGGGGTGAACACTGAAGCTTTCTTT; CDR3: CASFEGVNTEAFF
D: NA; J: TRBJ1-2; size: NA; V: TRBV3-1/TRBV3-2; DNA: TGTGCCAGCAGCCAAGATGACGCCTTGAATGGCTACACCTTC; CDR3: CASSQDDALNGYTF
D: TRBD2; J: TRBJ2-1; size: NA; V: TRBV27; DNA: TGTGCCAGCAGTGGACTAGCGGGGGGGCCGGTCGGTTCCTACAATGAGCAGTTCTTC; CDR3: CASSGLAGGPVGSYNEQFF
D: NA; J: TRBJ1-2; size: NA; V: TRBV3-1/TRBV3-2; DNA: TGTGCCAGCAGCCAAGCATTCGGCTACACCTTC; CDR3: CASSQAFGYTF
D: NA; J: TRBJ1-1; size: few; V: TRBV7-9; DNA: TGTGCCAGCAGCGTTGAAGGGGGGAGGACTGAAGCTTTCTTT; CDR3: CASSVEGGRTEAFF
D: NA; J: TRBJ1-2; size: NA; V: TRBV10-2; DNA: TGCGCCAGCAGCACCGACTCTAACTATGGCTACACCTTC; CDR3: CASSTDSNYGYTF
D: NA; J: TRBJ2-7; size: NA; V: TRBV13; DNA: TGTGCCAGCAGCAAACAGGGAATCCACGAGCAGTACTTC; CDR3: CASSKQGIHEQYF
D: NA; J: TRBJ2-7; size: NA; V: TRBV6-1; DNA: TGTGCCAGCAGTGAAGATCCAGGGAGCTCCTACGAGCAGTACTTC; CDR3: CASSEDPGSSYEQYF
D: NA; J: TRBJ1-5; size: NA; V: TRBV19; DNA: TGTGCCAGTAGTATAGCCGGGACGCTCGGTAATCAGCCCCAGCATTTT; CDR3: CASSIAGTLGNQPQHF
D: NA; J: TRBJ1-1; size: NA; V: TRBV29-1; DNA: TGCAGCGTTGGAGGAGGTAGTGGGAGGGCTTTCTTT; CDR3: CSVGGGSGRAFF
D: NA; J: TRBJ2-7; size: NA; V: TRBV11-2; DNA: TGTGCCAGCAGCTTCCACTACGAGCAGTACTTC; CDR3: CASSFHYEQYF
D: TRBD1; J: TRBJ1-1; size: NA; V: TRBV5-5; DNA: TGTGCCAGCAGCCCCAGGGGGCTCGGCACTGAAGCTTTCTTT; CDR3: CASSPRGLGTEAFF
D: NA; J: TRBJ1-1; size: NA; V: TRBV20-1; DNA: TGCAGTGCTACGAACACTGAAGCTTTCTTT; CDR3: CSATNTEAFF
D: TRBD1; J: TRBJ1-4; size: NA; V: TRBV2; DNA: TGTGCCAGCAGAGGAACCGACAGGGACGGGAGGGAAAAACTGTTTTTT; CDR3: CASRGTDRDGREKLFF
D: NA; J: TRBJ1-2; size: NA; V: TRBV7-2; DNA: TGTGCCAGCAGCTTATATGGGGATGGCTACACCTTC; CDR3: CASSLYGDGYTF
D: NA; J: TRBJ1-1; size: NA; V: TRBV10-3; DNA: TGTGCCATCAGTGAGTCAAGGAACACTGAAGCTTTCTTT; CDR3: CAISESRNTEAFF
D: TRBD1; J: TRBJ1-4; size: NA; V: TRBV9; DNA: TGTGCCAGCAGCGCTACCGGGACAGACGAAAAACTGTTTTTT; CDR3: CASSATGTDEKLFF
D: TRBD1; J: TRBJ1-2; size: NA; V: TRBV9; DNA: TGTGCCAGCAGCCCAAGCGGGACAGTCTATGGCTACACCTTC; CDR3: CASSPSGTVYGYTF
D: TRBD2; J: TRBJ2-7; size: once; V: TRBV7-9; DNA: TGTGCCAGCAGCACAACCCTAGCGGGCTCCTACGAGCAGTACTTC; CDR3: CASSTTLAGSYEQYF
D: NA; J: TRBJ1-1; size: NA; V: TRBV2; DNA: TGTGCCAGCAGCTCTGGGGGCCGAGCTTTCTTT; CDR3: CASSSGGRAFF
D: TRBD1; J: TRBJ2-1; size: once; V: TRBV18; DNA: TGTGCCAGCTCACCTCCGGGACAGGAGTACAATGAGCAGTTCTTC; CDR3: CASSPPGQEYNEQFF
D: NA; J: TRBJ1-2; size: NA; V: TRBV7-8; DNA: TGTGCCAGCAGCTCTCGGACGGAAGCCCTCTATGGCTACACCTTC; CDR3: CASSSRTEALYGYTF
D: NA; J: TRBJ1-6; size: NA; V: TRBV30; DNA: TGTGCCTGGCGACGGGGCAACAATTCACCCCTCCACTTT; CDR3: CAWRRGNNSPLHF
D: NA; J: TRBJ1-5; size: NA; V: TRBV4-3; DNA: TGCGCCAGCAGCCAAGATGTAGGTCAGCCCCAGCATTTT; CDR3: CASSQDVGQPQHF
D: NA; J: TRBJ1-3; size: NA; V: TRBV14; DNA: TGTGCCAGCAGCCAAGATCCCCGACAAGGAAACACCATATATTTT; CDR3: CASSQDPRQGNTIYF